This TCR beta chain was found in a study of blood T cell repertoires in COVID-19. The length of the CDR3 is 15 residues. Looked up from germline, CDR1 is SGDLS and CDR2 is YYNGEE. With V trimmed by 4 bases and J by 6 bases, 5 bases remained unmatched. This table comes from immunoSEQ multiplex PCR, and its TCRdb copy is limited to in-frame clones, with some not included. The data show approximately 150,000 clones, 82% seen once. Source material: PBMCs or T cells enriched from blood (not recorded which). The receptor comes from a man aged 55 to 70 who had recovered from COVID-19. The chain uses TRBV9 and TRBJ2-2, with 11 bases matching TRBD2. Here the CDR3 reads CASSLAGGPSGELFF. CDR3 coding DNA: TGTGCCAGCAGCTTAGCGGGAGGGCCGTCCGGGGAGCTGTTTTTT. Full variable domain (missing parts from reference TRBV9 and TRBJ2-2): DSGVTQTPKHLITATGQRVTLRCSPRSGDLSVYWYQQSLDQGLQFLIQYYNGEERAKGNILERFSAQQFPDLHSELNLSSLELGDSALYFCASSLAGGPSGELFFGEGSRLTVL.